These 30 T cell receptor beta chains came from one sample sequenced in a study of cytomegalovirus exposure and HLA in healthy donors. The PCR had 60 Vbeta and 13 Jbeta primers. Clones were sequenced by immunoSEQ multiplex PCR, and TCRdb holds only the in-frame ones, with some missing. The table has roughly 99,000 clones, about 74% seen once. Sequencing was performed on PBMCs. Receptors originate from a male donor in good health and CMV-seronegative.

The chain has TRBV2 and TRBJ1-4; 8 nucleotides agree with TRBD1. CDR3 length: 14 amino acids. Germline CDR1 reads SNHLY; CDR2 reads FYNNEI. Unmatched junction bases numbered 7, after V lost 6 bases and J lost 7 bases. CDR3 protein: CASSVNRGTEKLFF. CDR3 bases: TGTGCCAGCAGCGTAAACAGGGGGACTGAAAAACTGTTTTTT.

The chain links TRBV4-2 to TRBJ2-7, with 8 bases identical to TRBD1. The junction had 12 bases not matched to a gene; V was cut back by 4 bases and J by 4 bases. The germline V gene encodes CDR1 LGHNA and CDR2 YNFKEQ. The CDR3 runs to 16 residues. CDR3 residues: CASSPLGPGGSYEQYF. As DNA, the CDR3 is TGTGCCAGCAGCCCCTTAGGTCCAGGGGGCTCTTACGAGCAGTACTTC.

The J gene is TRBJ2-7, the V gene TRBV5-1, with D maybe TRBD2 (6 bases). The CDR3 runs 15 residues. The V gene lost 0 bases and the J gene lost 4 bases, with 14 bases spanning the gap. The germline CDR1 and CDR2 sequences are SGHRS and YFSETQ. CDR3 loop: CASSLAVAATYEQYF. The CDR3 DNA reads TGCGCCAGCAGCTTGGCGGTAGCGGCAACGTACGAGCAGTACTTC.

The chain employs TRBV6-5 and TRBJ1-2; D might be TRBD1 (6 bases). This CDR3 has 13 residues. Trimming removed 0 bases at V and 7 bases at J, with 9 bases between. CDR1 MNHEY and CDR2 SVGAGI come from the germline V gene. CDR3 sequence: CASSYSGAGGYTF. DNA for the CDR3: TGTGCCAGCAGTTACTCGGGGGCCGGTGGCTACACCTTC.

The V and J genes are TRBV7-2 and TRBJ2-3; unclear D gene. This CDR3 contains 14 residues. In germline, CDR1 is SGHTA, CDR2 FQGNSA. V was cut by 2 bases and J by 5 bases, with 11 bases left in between. CDR3 nucleotides: TGTGCCAGCAGCTTAAGTACTCCCGAAGATACGCAGTATTTT. Translating gives CASSLSTPEDTQYF.

This chain connects TRBV27 to TRBJ2-5; TRBD2 is a possible D gene (5 bases). This CDR3 is 14 amino acids long. Trimming stripped 0 bases from V and 10 bases from J, with 15 bases between. Germline V gene sequence: CDR1 MNHEY, CDR2 SMNVEV (reference sequence). The DNA of the CDR3 is TGTGCCAGCAGTTTATCCAAAAAATCCCGGGACCAGTACTTC. Residues: CASSLSKKSRDQYF.

This clone was seen once. This chain connects TRBV7-2 to TRBJ1-5; D unresolved. V lost 2 bases to trimming and J lost 1 base, with 9 bases between them. The length of the CDR3 is 15 residues. Germline V lookup: CDR1 SGHTA, CDR2 FQGNSA. Written as DNA, the CDR3 is TGTGCCAGCAGCTTAAGCGGAGGGAGCAATCAGCCCCAGCATTTT. Encoded protein: CASSLSGGSNQPQHF.

The genes are TRBV5-6 and TRBJ2-5, with D possibly matching TRBD2 (6 bases). Germline V gene data show CDR1 as SGHDT and CDR2 as YYEEEE. V gave up 4 bases and J gave up 5 bases, with 18 bases separating them. The CDR3 is 15 residues long. CDR3 nucleotide sequence: TGTGCCAGCAGCGGAGGGTGGAAGCCAGGCGAGACCCAGTACTTC. It codes for CASSGGWKPGETQYF.

V gene TRBV19 combines with J gene TRBJ2-4; maybe TRBD2 (5 bases). Between the trimmed V and J ends, which lost 9 bases and 3 bases, there was a span of 15 bases. The CDR3 has 14 amino acids. In germline, CDR1 is LNHDA, CDR2 SQIVND (reference sequence). The chain's CDR3 is CASAPGLVKNIQYF. CDR3 nucleotides: TGTGCCAGCGCCCCAGGACTGGTCAAAAACATTCAGTACTTC.

V is TRBV7-3 and J is TRBJ2-7, with a possible D match to TRBD2 (5 bases). This CDR3 contains 14 residues. Trimming shortened V by 2 bases and J by 2 bases, and 10 bases separated the two germline ends. Germline V lookup: CDR1 SGHTA, CDR2 FQGTGA. Here the CDR3 DNA reads TGTGCCAGCAGCTTATACTACGGGGCCTACGAGCAGTACTTC. The encoded protein is CASSLYYGAYEQYF.

Concerning this clone: At one end, the junction sequence differs from germline, possibly due to a read error. J is TRBJ1-1 and V is TRBV5-1; 8 bases align to TRBD1. The CDR3 is made up of 16 amino acids. CDR1 and CDR2 from the germline V gene are SGHRS and YFSETQ. The chain's CDR3 is CAGSLLTGTGNTEAFF. The CDR3 DNA reads TGCGCCGGCAGCTTGTTAACCGGGACAGGGAACACTGAAGCTTTCTTT.

The chain combines TRBV4-1 with TRBJ2-7, with unresolved D. The CDR3 is 13 amino acids. V dropped 4 bases and J dropped 7 bases, with 14 bases sitting between them. Germline assignment: CDR1 MGHRA and CDR2 YSYEKL. This CDR3 is CASSPSTSWEQYF. In DNA form, the CDR3 reads TGCGCCAGCAGCCCCTCTACTTCTTGGGAGCAGTACTTC.

The V call is TRBV4-1, the J call TRBJ1-1; 8 bases match TRBD1. This CDR3 region has 14 residues. J lost 7 bases, V lost 4 bases, and 8 bases had no gene match. Germline CDR1 and CDR2: MGHRA and YSYEKL. The CDR3 bases are TGCGCCAGCAGCCTCAGGACAGGGAGATTTGAAGCTTTCTTT. This gives the protein CASSLRTGRFEAFF.

This clone was seen a handful of times. The chain combines TRBV2 with TRBJ1-5; TRBD1 matches at 7 bases. CDR3 length: 13 residues. From germline, CDR1 is SNHLY and CDR2 FYNNEI. V gave up 4 bases and J gave up 6 bases; unmatched junction bases: 3. The CDR3 nucleotides are TGTGCCAGCAGTGGACAGGGAGGTCAGCCCCAGCATTTT. The encoded protein is CASSGQGGQPQHF.

The chain combines TRBV9 with TRBJ2-3, with D possibly being TRBD1 (6 bases). Germline V lookup: CDR1 SGDLS, CDR2 YYNGEE. This CDR3 is 15 amino acids long. The germline V and J ends were trimmed by 4 bases and 0 bases, with 12 bases remaining between them. CDR3 loop: CASSRTGTSTDTQYF. The DNA of the CDR3 is TGTGCCAGCAGCCGTACCGGGACAAGCACAGATACGCAGTATTTT.

This clone occurred a few times. This sequence joins TRBV4-2 and TRBJ2-1; 13 nucleotides align to TRBD2. The trim removed 4 bases at V and 0 bases at J, leaving 3 bases unmatched. The germline V gene has CDR1 LGHNA and CDR2 YNFKEQ. The CDR3 covers 17 residues. The CDR3 loop reads CASSRTSGGVSYNEQFF. The CDR3 DNA reads as TGTGCCAGCAGCCGGACTAGCGGGGGAGTCTCCTACAATGAGCAGTTCTTC.

This clone was seen a handful of times. V is TRBV4-1 and J is TRBJ2-1, with 9 positions matching TRBD2. Trimming removed 3 bases from V and 4 bases from J; junction bases left unmatched: 4. The CDR3 runs to 15 residues. The V gene's germline CDR1 is MGHRA and CDR2 YSYEKL. The CDR3 coding sequence is TGCGCCAGCAGCCATCTAGCGGGACTATACAATGAGCAGTTCTTC. This gives the protein CASSHLAGLYNEQFF.

This sequence joins TRBV11-2 and TRBJ2-1; 9 positions agree with TRBD1. CDR1 and CDR2 from the germline V gene are SGHAT and FQNNGV. With 5 bases clipped from V and 5 bases from J, the junction kept 10 bases outside the gene matches. This CDR3 comprises 16 residues. The DNA for the CDR3 is TGTGCCAGCAGCCCATCTTCCGGGACAGGGAACAATGAGCAGTTCTTC. Translated: CASSPSSGTGNNEQFF.

The chain has TRBV5-1 and TRBJ2-7; 9 nucleotides match TRBD2. V lost 4 bases, J lost 5 bases, and 7 bases stayed unmatched. Germline lookup yields CDR1 SGHRS and CDR2 YFSETQ. The CDR3 covers 14 residues. The CDR3 DNA reads as TGCGCCAGCAGCGGGGAGCGGGAGGTCAACGAGCAGTACTTC. This codes for CASSGEREVNEQYF.

The rearrangement uses TRBV30 and TRBJ2-2; weak D call: TRBD1 (5 bases). V gave up 4 bases and J gave up 4 bases, with 7 bases separating them. The CDR3 has 12 residues. The V gene's germline CDR1 is GTSNPN and CDR2 SVGIG (reference sequence). The CDR3 region is CAWTGITGELFF. CDR3 nucleotides: TGTGCCTGGACAGGGATCACCGGGGAGCTGTTTTTT.

This clone showed up just a few times. The rearrangement uses TRBV7-9 and TRBJ2-3, with a possible D match to TRBD2 (6 bases). This CDR3 comprises 15 residues. Germline V gene lookup returns CDR1 SEHNR and CDR2 FQNEAQ (reference sequence). Trimming shortened V by 5 bases and J by 2 bases, and 14 bases separated the two germline ends. The CDR3 nucleotides are TGTGCCAGCAGCCTGCTAGCGACATCCACAGATACGCAGTATTTT. This encodes CASSLLATSTDTQYF.

CDR3 nucleotide sequence: TGTGCCAGCAGTGAAACCCCGGGGGATGGCTACACCTTC. It specifies CASSETPGDGYTF. V is TRBV6-5 and J is TRBJ1-2; D is perhaps TRBD1 (5 bases). Trimming left V 5 bases short and J 6 bases short, with 13 bases between. This CDR3 region has 13 residues. Germline V gene data show CDR1 as MNHEY and CDR2 as SVGAGI.

The J gene is TRBJ1-2, the V gene TRBV5-6; 9 bases are shared with TRBD1. Losses at the gene ends were 0 bases for V and 8 bases for J; bases not matched to a gene: 11. Per the germline V gene, CDR1 is SGHDT and CDR2 is YYEEEE. CDR3 length: 16 residues. This CDR3 reads CASSLERGQGVKGYTF. The CDR3 DNA reads as TGTGCCAGCAGCTTGGAGCGGGGACAGGGTGTTAAAGGCTACACCTTC.

This chain joins TRBV7-2 and TRBJ2-4, with TRBD1 matching 9 bases. CDR1 and CDR2 (germline): SGHTA, FQGNSA. The V gene end was trimmed by 4 bases and the J gene end by 1 base; junction bases not matched to a gene: 5. There are 16 residues in the CDR3. Here the CDR3 reads CASSWTGAGAKNIQYF. The CDR3 bases are TGTGCCAGCAGCTGGACAGGGGCGGGGGCCAAAAACATTCAGTACTTC.

The chain joins TRBV28 to TRBJ2-7; 7 bases are shared with TRBD2. Per germline, CDR1 MDHEN and CDR2 SYDVKM. The CDR3 runs to 15 residues. V lost 6 bases and J lost 0; bases outside the gene matches: 8. The chain's CDR3 is CASSVWTSSSYEQYF. The CDR3 bases are TGTGCCAGCAGCGTTTGGACTAGTAGCTCCTACGAGCAGTACTTC.

The J gene is TRBJ2-1, the V gene TRBV19; no firm D call. CDR1 is LNHDA and CDR2 is SQIVND in the germline V gene (reference sequence). The CDR3 runs to 15 residues. V shed 3 bases and J shed 6 bases, with 15 bases lying between them. This chain's CDR3 is CASSITDPGGNEQFF. Written as DNA, the CDR3 is TGTGCCAGTAGTATCACAGACCCAGGTGGCAATGAGCAGTTCTTC.

This clone was seen once. The rearrangement uses TRBV28 and TRBJ2-1; 13 nucleotides agree with TRBD2. CDR3 size: 14 residues. Trimming cost V 7 bases and J 9 bases; bases outside gene matches: 6. Germline CDR1 and CDR2: MDHEN and SYDVKM. The CDR3 loop is CASIPGLAGSEQFF. The CDR3 region has the DNA TGTGCCAGCATACCGGGACTAGCGGGAAGTGAGCAGTTCTTC.

The rearrangement links TRBV6-6 to TRBJ2-7; TRBD1 matches at 7 bases. The CDR3 runs 15 residues. J gave up 3 bases and V 6 bases, and 11 bases lay outside the gene matches. CDR1 and CDR2 from the germline V gene are MNHNY and SVGAGI (reference sequence). The CDR3 loop reads CASSRRQGPLYEQYF. DNA of the CDR3: TGTGCCAGCAGCCGACGACAGGGCCCTCTCTACGAGCAGTACTTC.

This clone was picked up a small number of times. The V and J genes are TRBV6-6 and TRBJ2-5, with 8 bases identical to TRBD1. The DNA end is more similar to TRBJ2-7, so the J call may be wrong. CDR3 length: 14 residues. CDR1 and CDR2 (germline): MNHNY, SVGAGI (reference sequence). CDR3 bases: TGTGCCAGCTCCACGACAGGGGCGACCTACGAGCAGTACTTC. Protein: CASSTTGATYEQYF.

This chain connects TRBV21-1 to TRBJ2-5; the listed D gene, TRBD2, was not tested against the DNA. TRBV21-1 is designated a pseudogene. The CDR3 is made up of 16 amino acids. The CDR3 loop reads CASSSVLREGPKTQYF. DNA of the CDR3: TGTGCCAGCAGCTCGGTGTTGCGGGAGGGCCCAAAGACCCAGTACTTC.